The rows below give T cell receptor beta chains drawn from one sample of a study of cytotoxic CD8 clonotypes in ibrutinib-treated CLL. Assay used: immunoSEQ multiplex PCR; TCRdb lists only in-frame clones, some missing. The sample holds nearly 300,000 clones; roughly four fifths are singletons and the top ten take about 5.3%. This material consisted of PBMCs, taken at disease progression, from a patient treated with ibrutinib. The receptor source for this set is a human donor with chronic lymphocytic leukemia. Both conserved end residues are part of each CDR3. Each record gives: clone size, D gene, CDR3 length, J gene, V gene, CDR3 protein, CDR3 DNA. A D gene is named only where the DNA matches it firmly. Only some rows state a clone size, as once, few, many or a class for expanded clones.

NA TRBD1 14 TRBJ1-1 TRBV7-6 CASSPRDSNTEAFF TGTGCCAGCAGCCCCCGGGACAGTAACACTGAAGCTTTCTTT
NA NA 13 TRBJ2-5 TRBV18 CASSPIGMTPQYF TGTGCCAGCTCACCAATAGGGATGACGCCCCAGTACTTC
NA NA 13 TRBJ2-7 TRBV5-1 CASSLGQADEQYF TGCGCCAGCAGCTTGGGGCAGGCAGACGAGCAGTACTTC
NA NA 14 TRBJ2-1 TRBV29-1 CSVERTESYNEQFF TGCAGCGTTGAAAGGACAGAATCCTACAATGAGCAGTTCTTC
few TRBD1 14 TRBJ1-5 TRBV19 CASSTDRGSQPQHF TGTGCCAGTAGTACGGACAGGGGGAGTCAGCCCCAGCATTTT
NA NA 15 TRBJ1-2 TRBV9 CASSVEGWRTSGYTF TGTGCCAGCAGCGTAGAGGGATGGCGGACGAGTGGCTACACCTTC
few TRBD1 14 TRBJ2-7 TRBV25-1 CASSRYPTGGEQYF TGTGCCAGCAGTCGATACCCGACAGGGGGCGAGCAGTACTTC
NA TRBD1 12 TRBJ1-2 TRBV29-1 CSVEGQGGGYTF TGCAGCGTTGAGGGACAGGGGGGTGGCTACACCTTC
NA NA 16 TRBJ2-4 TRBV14 CASSQDYGTPQNIQYF TGTGCCAGCAGCCAAGATTACGGGACCCCACAAAACATTCAGTACTTC
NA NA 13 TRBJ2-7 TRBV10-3 CAIAGGPAAWQYF TGTGCCATCGCTGGGGGTCCAGCCGCTTGGCAGTACTTC
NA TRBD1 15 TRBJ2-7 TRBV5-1 CASSWTGAALYEQYF TGCGCCAGCAGTTGGACAGGGGCCGCCCTCTACGAGCAGTACTTC
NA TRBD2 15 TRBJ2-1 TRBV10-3 CAISNRGTSGIEQFF TGTGCCATCAGTAATAGGGGGACTAGCGGGATTGAGCAGTTCTTC
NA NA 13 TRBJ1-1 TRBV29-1 CSVVRTMNTEAFF TGCAGCGTTGTTCGGACAATGAACACTGAAGCTTTCTTT
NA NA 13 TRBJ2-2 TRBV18 CASSPPSRGELFF TGTGCCAGCTCACCACCGAGTCGCGGGGAGCTGTTTTTT
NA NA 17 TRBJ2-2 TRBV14 CASSPPAGPRGTGELFF TGTGCCAGCAGCCCACCTGCGGGGCCTCGTGGCACCGGGGAGCTGTTTTTT
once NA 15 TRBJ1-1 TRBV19 CASSIGTQGGTEAFF TGTGCCAGTAGTATAGGGACCCAAGGAGGCACTGAAGCTTTCTTT
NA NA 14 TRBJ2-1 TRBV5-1 CASSPRTPYNEQFF TGTGCCAGCAGCCCGAGGACTCCTTACAATGAGCAGTTCTTC
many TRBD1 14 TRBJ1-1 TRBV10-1 CANLPTGLNTEAFF TGCGCCAACCTTCCGACAGGGCTGAACACTGAAGCTTTCTTT
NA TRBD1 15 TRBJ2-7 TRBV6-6 CASRPDRGLFGEQYF TGTGCCAGCAGGCCGGACAGGGGCCTTTTCGGCGAGCAGTACTTC
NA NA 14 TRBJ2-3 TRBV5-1 CASSLAQTRDTQYF TGCGCCAGCAGCCTAGCGCAGACCCGAGATACGCAGTATTTT
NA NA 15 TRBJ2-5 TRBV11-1 CASSQPGHLRETQYF TGTGCCAGCAGCCAACCGGGACATCTTAGGGAGACCCAGTACTTC
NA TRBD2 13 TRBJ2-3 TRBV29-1 CSARLAWTDTQYF TGCAGCGCCAGACTAGCGTGGACAGATACGCAGTATTTT
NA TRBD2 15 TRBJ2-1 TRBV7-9 CASSQTSGGNNEQFF TGTGCCAGCAGCCAGACTAGCGGGGGGAACAATGAGCAGTTCTTC
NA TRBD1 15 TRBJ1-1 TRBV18 CASSPRQGRNTEAFF TGTGCCAGCTCACCCAGACAGGGGAGGAACACTGAAGCTTTCTTT
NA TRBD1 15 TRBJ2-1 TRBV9 CASSARDRGTNEQFF TGTGCCAGCAGCGCCCGGGACAGGGGGACCAATGAGCAGTTCTTC
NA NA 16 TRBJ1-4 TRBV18 CASSQGLPATNEKLFF TGTGCCAGCTCCCAGGGACTGCCAGCAACTAATGAAAAACTGTTTTTT
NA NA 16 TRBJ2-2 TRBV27 CASSFQADTNTGELFF TGTGCCAGCAGTTTTCAAGCGGATACGAACACCGGGGAGCTGTTTTTT
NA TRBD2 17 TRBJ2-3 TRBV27 CASSSRAGGRAIDTQYF TGTGCCAGCAGCTCGAGGGCAGGCGGGAGGGCCATAGATACGCAGTATTTT
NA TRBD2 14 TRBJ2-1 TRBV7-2 CASSPGTIYNEQFF TGTGCCAGCAGCCCCGGGACTATCTACAATGAGCAGTTCTTC
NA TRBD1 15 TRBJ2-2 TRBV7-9 CASSNDRGRTGELFF TGTGCCAGCAGCAACGACAGGGGGAGAACCGGGGAGCTGTTTTTT
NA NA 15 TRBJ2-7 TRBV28 CASSGNAPSPYEQYF TGTGCCAGCAGTGGTAACGCCCCCTCCCCATACGAGCAGTACTTC
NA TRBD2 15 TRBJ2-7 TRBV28 CASTGGRGLFYEQYF TGTGCCAGCACCGGCGGGAGGGGGTTATTCTACGAGCAGTACTTC
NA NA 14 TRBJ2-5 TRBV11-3 CASSLGGNQETQYF TGTGCCAGCAGCTTAGGGGGGAACCAAGAGACCCAGTACTTC
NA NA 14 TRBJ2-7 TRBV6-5 CASSYSRGSYEQYF TGTGCCAGCAGTTACTCACGGGGCTCCTACGAGCAGTACTTC
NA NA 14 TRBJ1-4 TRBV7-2 CASSFYREDEKLFF TGTGCCAGCAGCTTTTACAGGGAAGATGAAAAACTGTTTTTT
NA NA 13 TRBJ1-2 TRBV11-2 CASSLPKGGGYTF TGTGCCAGCAGCTTACCAAAGGGAGGCGGCTACACCTTC
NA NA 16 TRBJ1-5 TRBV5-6 CASSDGFGRSNQPQHF TGTGCCAGCAGCGACGGATTCGGGAGGAGCAATCAGCCCCAGCATTTT
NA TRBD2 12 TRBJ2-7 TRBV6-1 CASRGGPYEQYF TGTGCCAGCAGGGGAGGGCCCTACGAGCAGTACTTC
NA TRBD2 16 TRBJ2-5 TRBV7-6 CASSRTSESFQETQYF TGTGCCAGCAGCCGGACTAGCGAGTCGTTTCAAGAGACCCAGTACTTC
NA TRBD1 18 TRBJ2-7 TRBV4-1 CASSRISGTGGLSYEQYF TGCGCCAGCAGCAGAATATCTGGGACAGGGGGTCTCTCCTACGAGCAGTACTTC
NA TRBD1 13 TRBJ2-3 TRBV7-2 CASSLDRGRTQYF TGTGCCAGCAGCTTAGACAGGGGGCGGACGCAGTATTTT
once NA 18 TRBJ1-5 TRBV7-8 CASSSAALTLSSNQPQHF TGTGCCAGCAGCTCCGCCGCACTCACCCTGTCAAGCAATCAGCCCCAGCATTTT
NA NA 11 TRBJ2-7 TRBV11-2 CASSTYSEQYF TGTGCCAGCAGCACCTACAGCGAGCAGTACTTC
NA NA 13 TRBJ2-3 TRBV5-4 CASSITSTDTQYF TGTGCCAGCAGCATTACTAGCACAGATACGCAGTATTTT
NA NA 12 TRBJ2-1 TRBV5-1 CASSLVYNEQFF TGCGCCAGCAGCTTGGTATACAATGAGCAGTTCTTC
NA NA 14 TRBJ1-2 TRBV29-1 CSVLGQGGNYGYTF TGCAGCGTTTTAGGTCAGGGAGGTAACTATGGCTACACCTTC
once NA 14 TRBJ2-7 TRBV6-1 CASSKILGVYEQYF TGTGCCAGCTCGAAGATTTTGGGAGTCTACGAGCAGTACTTC
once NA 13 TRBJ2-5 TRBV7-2 CASSWGGQETQYF TGTGCCAGCAGCTGGGGTGGGCAAGAGACCCAGTACTTC
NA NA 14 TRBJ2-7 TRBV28 CASQTQHGTYEQYF TGTGCCAGCCAAACCCAACATGGCACCTACGAGCAGTACTTC
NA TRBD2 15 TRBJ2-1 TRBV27 CASSFGVAGENEQFF TGTGCCAGCAGTTTTGGGGTAGCGGGAGAGAATGAGCAGTTCTTC
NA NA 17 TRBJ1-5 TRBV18 CASSPPVKLGYNQPQHF TGTGCCAGCTCACCACCGGTCAAGTTAGGATACAATCAGCCCCAGCATTTT
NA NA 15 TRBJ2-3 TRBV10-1 CASSEFDYFTDTQYF TGCGCCAGCAGTGAGTTCGACTACTTCACAGATACGCAGTATTTT
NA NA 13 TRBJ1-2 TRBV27 CASSFRDNYGYTF TGTGCCAGCAGTTTCCGGGACAACTATGGCTACACCTTC
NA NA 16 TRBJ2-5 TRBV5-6 CASSRPGHLSQETQYF TGTGCCAGCAGCAGACCGGGACACCTCTCCCAGGAGACCCAGTACTTC
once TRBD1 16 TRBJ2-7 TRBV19 CASSNAPLGQVYEQYF TGTGCCAGTAGTAACGCACCTCTGGGACAGGTCTACGAGCAGTACTTC
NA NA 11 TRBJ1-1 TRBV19 CASSMRTEAFF TGTGCCAGTAGTATGCGGACTGAAGCTTTCTTT
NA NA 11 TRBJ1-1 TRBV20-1 CSATGWAGTFF TGCAGTGCGACCGGGTGGGCCGGTACTTTCTTT
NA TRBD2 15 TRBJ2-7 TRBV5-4 CASSSGLAGPYEQYF TGTGCCAGCAGCTCCGGACTAGCGGGCCCCTACGAGCAGTACTTC